These T cell receptor beta chains were read from a single sample in a study of blood T cell repertoires in COVID-19. Measured with immunoSEQ multiplex PCR; TCRdb has only the in-frame clones, and not every one. In the table there are a few hundred thousand clones, about 87% of which are singletons. Source material: peripheral blood. The receptors originated from a woman aged 50 to 60 with acute or convalescent COVID-19. Each CDR3 is given with its conserved first and last residue. Fields, in order: CDR3 protein, CDR3 DNA, J gene, clone size, V gene, D gene. A D gene is named only where the DNA matches it firmly. Not all rows give a size; the values are once, few, many and, for expanded clones, a class.

CDR3: CASSQTTGLETQYF
DNA: TGTGCCAGCAGCCAAACCACAGGGCTGGAGACCCAGTACTTC
J: TRBJ2-5
size: NA
V: TRBV4-2
D: NA

CDR3: CASSLGQGSTEAFF
DNA: TGTGCCAGCAGCTTGGGGCAGGGGAGCACTGAAGCTTTCTTT
J: TRBJ1-1
size: NA
V: TRBV5-6
D: NA

CDR3: CASSDPGTGTGNEQFF
DNA: TGTGCCAGCAGTGACCCGGGGACAGGGACGGGAAATGAGCAGTTCTTC
J: TRBJ2-1
size: NA
V: TRBV6-4
D: TRBD1

CDR3: CASSNGIAKNIQYF
DNA: TGTGCCAGCAGTAACGGGATAGCCAAAAACATTCAGTACTTC
J: TRBJ2-4
size: NA
V: TRBV27
D: NA

CDR3: CASTASGVFNEQFF
DNA: TGTGCCAGCACCGCCTCAGGGGTATTCAATGAGCAGTTCTTC
J: TRBJ2-1
size: once
V: TRBV2
D: NA

CDR3: CATSDLPPTRGELFF
DNA: TGTGCCACCAGTGATTTGCCACCGACTAGAGGGGAGCTGTTTTTT
J: TRBJ2-2
size: NA
V: TRBV24-1
D: NA

CDR3: CASSPPTSRGETQYF
DNA: TGTGCCAGCTCACCACCGACTAGCAGAGGAGAGACCCAGTACTTC
J: TRBJ2-5
size: NA
V: TRBV18
D: TRBD2

CDR3: CASSLEYTRDRLYNEQFF
DNA: TGTGCCAGCAGCTTAGAATATACTCGAGACAGGCTTTACAATGAGCAGTTCTTC
J: TRBJ2-1
size: NA
V: TRBV7-9
D: NA

CDR3: CASSEGLSYEQYF
DNA: TGTGCCAGCAGTGAGGGACTCTCCTACGAGCAGTACTTC
J: TRBJ2-7
size: few
V: TRBV6-1
D: NA

CDR3: CASSPGTSGYEQYF
DNA: TGTGCCAGCAGCCCGGGGACTAGCGGCTACGAGCAGTACTTC
J: TRBJ2-7
size: few
V: TRBV4-2
D: TRBD2

CDR3: CASSPFQDRANTGELFF
DNA: TGTGCCAGCTCACCATTCCAGGACAGGGCGAACACCGGGGAGCTGTTTTTT
J: TRBJ2-2
size: NA
V: TRBV18
D: TRBD1